This is a list of T cell receptor beta chains from one sample in a study of cytomegalovirus exposure and HLA in healthy donors. Sequencing was performed with immunoSEQ multiplex PCR; in TCRdb, only in-frame clones are kept and a portion is missing. This table holds around 200,000 clones, about 81% found once. The sample taken for sequencing was PBMCs. The receptors originated from a woman between 35 and 50 years old in good health and CMV-seronegative. CDR3s include the opening cysteine and the closing phenylalanine or tryptophan. Each record gives: J gene, D gene, V gene, clone size, CDR3 DNA, CDR3 protein. D genes are given only for firm matches. Expanded clones get a size class; other rows say once, few or many, or leave the size out.

TRBJ2-2 NA TRBV5-6 NA TGTGCCAGCAGCTTCATAGAGAACACCGGGGAGCTGTTTTTT CASSFIENTGELFF
TRBJ2-7 TRBD1 TRBV19 NA TGTGCCAGTAGTATTGGTTGGACAGGGGGCTTCGACGAGCAGTACTTC CASSIGWTGGFDEQYF
TRBJ2-7 TRBD1 TRBV19 NA TGTGCCAGTAGTGAGGGACAGGGGGCCTACGAGCAGTACTTC CASSEGQGAYEQYF
TRBJ2-7 NA TRBV20-1 once TGCAGTGCTAGGGACATCAGAGAGCAGTACTTC CSARDIREQYF
TRBJ2-1 NA TRBV5-6 NA TGTGCCAGCAGCCCCACCTGGCCCCCAAGCTCCTACAATGAGCAGTTCTTC CASSPTWPPSSYNEQFF
TRBJ2-3 NA TRBV5-1 NA TGCGCCAGCAGCTTGGCTGTGACTACAGCAAGAGATACGCAGTATTTT CASSLAVTTARDTQYF
TRBJ1-4 NA TRBV7-2 NA TGTGCCAGCAGCCCGGATAGAGGGAACGAAAAACTGTTTTTT CASSPDRGNEKLFF
TRBJ1-1 NA TRBV18 once TGTGCCAGCTCACCGGGGAGGGGCACTGAAGCTTTCTTT CASSPGRGTEAFF
TRBJ2-3 NA TRBV7-8 NA TGTGCCAGCAGCCGATACCGGAGTAGCGGAGCCGCGGATACGCAGTATTTT CASSRYRSSGAADTQYF
TRBJ2-1 NA TRBV19 NA TGTGCCAGTAGCACAATCAGGGGGGCTGCCAATGAGCAGTTCTTC CASSTIRGAANEQFF
TRBJ1-6 NA TRBV30 once TGTGCCTGGAGTGGGGAGACCCCGAATTCACCCCTCCACTTT CAWSGETPNSPLHF
TRBJ2-7 TRBD1 TRBV30 NA TGTGCCTGGACGATGGGGACAGGGGGCGCGGACGAGCAGTACTTC CAWTMGTGGADEQYF
TRBJ2-7 TRBD2 TRBV6-5 NA TGTGCCAGCAGTTATTCACTAGCGGGACCCTACGAGCGGTACTTC CASSYSLAGPYERYF
TRBJ1-1 NA TRBV6-5 NA TGTGCCAGCAATAGGAGGGGAGACACTGAAGCTTTCTTT CASNRRGDTEAFF
TRBJ1-5 NA TRBV18 once TGTGCCAGCTCATTCGACAGGAATCAGCCCCAGCATTTT CASSFDRNQPQHF
TRBJ2-2 NA TRBV19 NA TGTGCCAGTAGTATAGGAGGGTTAGGCGGGGAGCTGTTTTTT CASSIGGLGGELFF
TRBJ1-5 TRBD1 TRBV28 NA TGTGCCAGCAGTAGGGACAGCCGACTATTTCAGCCCCAGCATTTT CASSRDSRLFQPQHF
TRBJ2-5 TRBD2 TRBV5-1 NA TGCGCCAGCAGCGTCAGCGGGAGTTATCAAGAGACCCAGTACTTC CASSVSGSYQETQYF
TRBJ2-7 NA TRBV13 NA TGTGCCAGCAGCTTGAGCGTGGGAGCCTACGAGCAGTACTTC CASSLSVGAYEQYF
TRBJ1-3 NA TRBV21-1 once TGTGCCAGCAGCAAAGGGGCCTTGGGCATATCTGGAAACACCATATATTTT CASSKGALGISGNTIYF
TRBJ2-7 NA TRBV4-1 NA TGCGCCAGCAGCCAAGACCGGGGTTACGAGCAGTACTTC CASSQDRGYEQYF
TRBJ2-7 TRBD2 TRBV2 NA TGTGCCAGCAGTGCGACTAGCGGGGGGCCTCAGCAGTACTTC CASSATSGGPQQYF